A single sample is the source of the 31 T cell receptor beta chains below, sequenced in a study of siplizumab effects on memory and regulatory T cells. The table came from immunoSEQ multiplex PCR; TCRdb's copy has only in-frame clones and leaves some out. The data hold about 100,000 clones, with just under 95% observed a single time. The sample taken for sequencing was non-Treg CD4+ T cells sorted from blood. The receptors shown here come from a human donor in good health.

The chain links TRBV7-8 to TRBJ2-7; the match to TRBD2 covers 9 bases. The germline V gene encodes CDR1 SGHVS and CDR2 FQNEAQ. V gave up 8 bases and J gave up 0 bases; unmatched junction bases: 8. The length of the CDR3 is 15 residues. CDR3 in DNA: TGTGCCAGCGGGGGGGGACTAGCCCCCTCCTACGAGCAGTACTTC. This translates into CASGGGLAPSYEQYF.

The rearrangement joins TRBV5-1 to TRBJ2-1; D may be TRBD1 or TRBD2 (5 bases each). CDR3 size: 15 residues. The germline V and J ends were trimmed by 0 bases and 5 bases, with 12 bases remaining between them. CDR1 is SGHRS and CDR2 is YFSETQ in the germline V gene. The chain's CDR3 is CASSLGAGTDNEQFF. The CDR3 region has the DNA TGCGCCAGCAGCTTGGGCGCCGGGACCGACAATGAGCAGTTCTTC.

This clone was detected once. The genes are TRBV6-1 and TRBJ1-2; D is perhaps TRBD1 (5 bases). This CDR3 region has 15 residues. CDR1 and CDR2 (germline): MNHNS, SASEGT. V gave up 4 bases and J gave up 2 bases, with 14 bases separating them. The CDR3 DNA sequence: TGTGCCAGCAGTGTTGGCAGGACACCAAACTATGGCTACACCTTC. This codes for CASSVGRTPNYGYTF.

The V and J genes are TRBV11-3 and TRBJ2-1; perhaps D is TRBD1 or TRBD2 (5 bases each). Germline V gives CDR1 SGHNT, CDR2 YENEEA. There are 14 residues in the CDR3. With 5 bases removed from V and 5 bases from J, the gap between germline ends came to 13 bases. Here the CDR3 reads CASSIPGPDNEQFF. CDR3 DNA sequence: TGTGCCAGCAGCATTCCGGGACCGGACAATGAGCAGTTCTTC.

This clone was observed a single time. The chain couples TRBV19 to TRBJ1-2; 12 bases fit TRBD1. This CDR3 spans 16 amino acids. The V and J ends lost 4 bases and 8 bases, in that order; junction bases with no gene match: 11. Germline V CDR1 and CDR2: LNHDA, SQIVND (reference sequence). CDR3 bases: TGTGCCAGTAGTAACTACCGGGACAGGGGGCGCGAAGGCTACACCTTC. Protein sequence: CASSNYRDRGREGYTF.

V is TRBV28 and J is TRBJ1-4, with D unclear. Per the germline V gene, CDR1 is MDHEN and CDR2 is SYDVKM. This CDR3 comprises 14 residues. The V end lost 1 base, the J end lost 5 bases, and 8 bases lay between the germline ends. The CDR3 DNA reads TGTGCCAGCAGTTTATATGTCGGAAATGAAAAACTGTTTTTT. Translated, it gives CASSLYVGNEKLFF.

The chain is built from TRBV7-9 and TRBJ2-1, with 9 bases matching TRBD1. This CDR3 has 15 amino acids. Germline V gives CDR1 SEHNR, CDR2 FQNEAQ (reference sequence). V lost 3 bases, J lost 6 bases, and 6 bases stayed unmatched. CDR3 in DNA: TGTGCCAGCAGCTTGGTGGGGACAGGGATCAATGAGCAGTTCTTC. Residues: CASSLVGTGINEQFF.

The chain links TRBV11-2 to TRBJ2-7; tentatively, D is TRBD1 (6 bases). The CDR3 has 13 amino acids. The germline gives CDR1 SGHAT, CDR2 FQNNGV. V shed 8 bases and J shed 2 bases, with 13 bases lying between them. CDR3 amino acids: CASRVQGAYEQYF. CDR3 nucleotides: TGTGCCAGCCGGGTACAGGGAGCCTACGAGCAGTACTTC.

The chain links TRBV10-3 to TRBJ2-7; tentatively, D is TRBD2 (6 bases). Germline V gene data show CDR1 as ENHRY and CDR2 as SYGVKD. The CDR3 is made up of 12 amino acids. V dropped 10 bases and J dropped 3 bases, with 13 bases sitting between them. The CDR3 loop is CASRDSHYEQYF. The CDR3 DNA sequence: TGTGCCAGCCGGGACTCACACTACGAGCAGTACTTC.

The chain has TRBV5-5 and TRBJ2-2; D is possibly TRBD1 (6 bases). The V gene lost 5 bases and the J gene lost 7 bases, with 15 bases spanning the gap. This CDR3 is 14 amino acids long. Per germline, CDR1 SGHKS and CDR2 YYEKEE (reference sequence). The DNA for the CDR3 is TGTGCCAGCAGTAGACAGGTTTGGGGCGGGGAGCTGTTTTTT. This gives the protein CASSRQVWGGELFF.

The chain employs TRBV4-1 and TRBJ1-2, with a possible D match to TRBD1 (5 bases). The ends were cut back, 1 base at V and 7 bases at J, with 25 bases in the middle. The CDR3 extends over 18 amino acids. Germline V gene data show CDR1 as MGHRA and CDR2 as YSYEKL. The CDR3 sequence is CASSQATRDGPINGGYTF. CDR3 bases: TGCGCCAGCAGCCAAGCTACGAGGGACGGCCCAATAAATGGTGGCTACACCTTC.

V usage is TRBV5-5 and J usage is TRBJ2-7; D possibly corresponds to TRBD1 (6 bases). The CDR3 has 15 amino acids. Trimming cost V 4 bases and J 2 bases, with 16 bases left between them. CDR1 and CDR2 (germline): SGHKS, YYEKEE (reference sequence). CDR3 nucleotide sequence: TGTGCCAGCAGCGAAACCGGGACACCAACCTACGAGCAGTACTTC. Amino acids: CASSETGTPTYEQYF.

The CDR3 region is CAWKDYGYTF. CDR3 bases: TGTGCCTGGAAAGACTATGGCTACACCTTC. The genes are TRBV30 and TRBJ1-2; the D is unclear. The CDR3 is 10 residues long. Germline CDR1 and CDR2: GTSNPN and SVGIG (reference sequence). Deletions cut 4 bases from V and 3 bases from J, with 3 bases between. Full variable domain (rest looked up from reference TRBV30 and TRBJ1-2): SQTIHQWPATLVQPVGSPLSLECTVEGTSNPNLYWYRQAAGRGLQLLFYSVGIGQISSEVPQNLSASRPQDRQFILSSKKLLLSDSGFYLCAWKDYGYTFGSGTRLTVV.

This chain uses TRBV9 with TRBJ1-4; D is uncertain. The V gene lost 3 bases and the J gene lost 4 bases, with 7 bases spanning the gap. There are 13 residues in the CDR3. Germline CDR1 is SGDLS and CDR2 is YYNGEE. The CDR3 coding sequence is TGTGCCAGCAGCGGGACGAATAATGAAAAACTGTTTTTT. It yields the protein CASSGTNNEKLFF.

The chain joins TRBV7-8 to TRBJ2-3; TRBD2 is a possible D gene (5 bases). The CDR3 runs to 16 residues. Germline loops: CDR1 SGHVS, CDR2 FQNEAQ. V gave up 0 bases and J gave up 1 base, with 11 bases separating them. The CDR3 region has the DNA TGTGCCAGCAGCTTAGCCGAGGGTAGAGGCACAGATACGCAGTATTTT. Translated, it gives CASSLAEGRGTDTQYF.

The CDR3 DNA is TGCGCCAGCAGCTCTCTAGTAACTAGCGGGAGCTCAGAGACCCAGTACTTC. Its translation is CASSSLVTSGSSETQYF. V usage is TRBV5-1 and J usage is TRBJ2-5; 11 bases fit TRBD2. The CDR3 runs to 17 residues. Trimming took 3 bases from V and 4 from J; bases not matched to a gene: 11. Germline V gene sequence: CDR1 SGHRS, CDR2 YFSETQ.

The chain carries TRBV5-6 and TRBJ2-7; no reliable D call. Trimming cost V 0 bases and J 5 bases, with 12 bases left between them. This CDR3 has 14 amino acids. Germline values: CDR1 SGHDT, CDR2 YYEEEE. This CDR3 is CASSLAGQAHEQYF. The DNA for the CDR3 is TGTGCCAGCAGCTTGGCCGGGCAGGCCCACGAGCAGTACTTC. The variable domain in full, with the rest retrieved from reference TRBV5-6 and TRBJ2-7, is DAGVTQSPTHLIKTRGQQVTLRCSPKSGHDTVSWYQQALGQGPQFIFQYYEEEERQRGNFPDRFSGHQFPNYSSELNVNALLLGDSALYLCASSLAGQAHEQYFGPGTRLTVT.

This chain links TRBV4-1 with TRBJ1-2; D call uncertain. V was clipped by 3 bases and J by 4 bases, with 12 bases between them. The CDR3 runs to 14 residues. In germline, CDR1 is MGHRA, CDR2 YSYEKL. CDR3 amino acids: CASSHPGKTYGYTF. The CDR3 region has the DNA TGCGCCAGCAGCCACCCGGGGAAGACCTATGGCTACACCTTC.

The CDR3 spells CASSRGTGSTDTQYF. Written as DNA, the CDR3 is TGTGCCAGCAGTCGAGGGACAGGGTCCACAGATACGCAGTATTTT. This sequence joins TRBV11-1 and TRBJ2-3; TRBD1 matches at 9 bases. Germline V gene sequence: CDR1 SGHAT, CDR2 FQDESV (reference sequence). V lost 6 bases, J lost 2 bases, and 6 bases stayed unmatched. The CDR3 contains 15 residues.

This rearrangement joins TRBV5-1 to TRBJ1-5; perhaps TRBD1 as D (6 bases). Looked up from germline, CDR1 is SGHRS and CDR2 is YFSETQ. With 4 bases removed from V and 4 bases from J, the gap between germline ends came to 12 bases. CDR3 length: 14 amino acids. The CDR3 reads CASSLDSQNQPQHF. CDR3 nucleotide sequence: TGCGCCAGCAGCCTGGACAGTCAAAATCAGCCCCAGCATTTT. Using reference TRBV5-1 and TRBJ1-5 for the parts outside the CDR3, the full variable domain is KAGVTQTPRYLIKTRGQQVTLSCSPISGHRSVSWYQQTPGQGLQFLFEYFSETQRNKGNFPGRFSGRQFSNSRSEMNVSTLELGDSALYLCASSLDSQNQPQHFGDGTRLSIL.

V gene TRBV27 combines with J gene TRBJ2-7; D unclear. Germline CDR1 and CDR2: MNHEY and SMNVEV (reference sequence). This CDR3 has 8 residues. The germline V and J ends were trimmed by 3 bases and 12 bases, with 3 bases remaining between them. CDR3 DNA: TGTGCCAGCAGTTTGCCGTACTTC. Translating it yields CASSLPYF.

V and J are TRBV2 and TRBJ2-7, with TRBD1 matching 7 bases. Germline V gives CDR1 SNHLY, CDR2 FYNNEI. Trimming removed 6 bases from V and 7 bases from J; junction bases left unmatched: 9. The CDR3 is 13 amino acids. This CDR3 is CASSSGGREEQYF. The CDR3 DNA is TGTGCCAGCAGCTCAGGGGGAAGGGAAGAGCAGTACTTC.

This clone was found once. The chain couples TRBV29-1 to TRBJ2-1, with D hard to call. Looked up from germline, CDR1 is SQVTM and CDR2 is ANQGSEA. Trimming stripped 4 bases from V and 0 bases from J, with 13 bases between. The CDR3 spans 15 residues. This chain's CDR3 is CSVGIHISSYNEQFF. CDR3 coding DNA: TGCAGCGTTGGAATTCATATCAGCTCCTACAATGAGCAGTTCTTC.

This sequence joins TRBV7-6 and TRBJ1-1; maybe TRBD1 (6 bases). CDR3 length equals 14 residues. The V and J ends lost 1 base and 1 base respectively, with 7 bases between them. CDR1 is SGHVS, CDR2 FNYEAQ, per germline. The CDR3 region has the DNA TGTGCCAGCAGCTTAGGACAGGAGAACACTGAAGCTTTCTTT. It yields the protein CASSLGQENTEAFF.

This rearrangement joins TRBV6-1 to TRBJ1-4; D may be TRBD1 (5 bases). Per the germline V gene, CDR1 is MNHNS and CDR2 is SASEGT. This CDR3 is 14 amino acids long. Between the trimmed V and J ends, which lost 4 bases and 8 bases, there was a span of 14 bases. The CDR3 loop is CASSGSGIAEKLFF. In DNA form, the CDR3 reads TGTGCCAGCAGTGGGTCAGGGATAGCCGAAAAACTGTTTTTT.

J is TRBJ2-7 and V is TRBV5-1; D perhaps matches TRBD2 (6 bases). Germline CDR1 and CDR2: SGHRS and YFSETQ. The CDR3 length is 15 residues. The V and J ends lost 0 bases and 2 bases respectively, with 12 bases between them. In DNA form, the CDR3 reads TGCGCCAGCAGCTTGGCCGGGGGAAGCCCCTACGAGCAGTACTTC. As protein: CASSLAGGSPYEQYF.

The chain joins TRBV7-3 to TRBJ2-1, with D perhaps matching TRBD1 (6 bases). The germline gives CDR1 SGHTA, CDR2 FQGTGA. The CDR3 has 17 amino acids. Trimming removed 3 bases from V and 7 bases from J, with 22 bases in between. The DNA for the CDR3 is TGTGCCAGCAGCTTCGCGCCCGACAGGCGGCTGCTTAATGAGCAGTTCTTC. It translates to CASSFAPDRRLLNEQFF.

The V and J genes are TRBV5-1 and TRBJ2-3; D perhaps matches TRBD1 (5 bases). This CDR3 has 15 residues. The V gene's germline CDR1 is SGHRS and CDR2 YFSETQ. V dropped 4 bases and J dropped 6 bases, with 18 bases sitting between them. Here the CDR3 reads CASSLQGAGWDTQYF. In nucleotides, the CDR3 is TGCGCCAGCAGCCTACAAGGGGCTGGCTGGGATACGCAGTATTTT.

Turning to this clone: The junction departs from the called germline gene at one end, perhaps through a read error. V is TRBV30 and J is TRBJ2-7; D is uncertain. The V gene's germline CDR1 is GTSNPN and CDR2 SVGIG (reference sequence). The CDR3 totals 13 residues. CDR3 protein: CARSPSLGREQYF. CDR3 sequence (DNA): TGTGCCCGGAGTCCCTCCCTCGGACGCGAGCAGTACTTC. Full variable domain (missing parts from reference TRBV30 and TRBJ2-7): SQTIHQWPATLVQPVGSPLSLECTVEGTSNPNLYWYRQAAGRGLQLLFYSVGIGQISSEVPQNLSASRPQDRQFILSSKKLLLSDSGFYLCARSPSLGREQYFGPGTRLTVT.

CDR3 amino acids: CASSLRRDEQYF. CDR3 DNA: TGTGCCAGCTCGCTTCGGCGCGACGAGCAGTACTTC. The chain carries TRBV18 and TRBJ2-7; no clear D. The CDR3 has 12 amino acids. Deletions cut 6 bases from V and 5 bases from J, with 11 bases between. The germline V gene has CDR1 KGHSH and CDR2 LQKENI.

The CDR3 DNA follows: TGTGCCAGCTCACCAGGACAGGGGGAAGGAAACACTGAAGCTTTCTTT. Translated: CASSPGQGEGNTEAFF. V gene TRBV18 combines with J gene TRBJ1-1; 10 bases align to TRBD1. Germline V lookup: CDR1 KGHSH, CDR2 LQKENI. V trimming: 2 bases; J trimming: 2 bases; junction bases outside the gene matches: 5. The length of the CDR3 is 16 residues.